This TCR beta chain was recorded in a study of blood T cell repertoires in COVID-19. About the study: From T cells, B-cell-depleted T cells, or PBMCs came the material, which was cDNA or gDNA.

Original methodology: Amplification of reference gene primers was used by the study to estimate nucleated cell counts. This table comes from immunoSEQ multiplex PCR, and its TCRdb copy is limited to in-frame clones, with some not included. V, J and clone size were drawn from that table, and D and trimming were deduced from the DNA. Of about 160,000 clones in the sample, 82% were seen once. J gave up 6 bases and V 4 bases, and 6 bases lay outside the gene matches. The germline V gene encodes CDR1 LGHDT and CDR2 YNNKEL (reference sequence). The CDR3 sequence is 15 residues long. In Cohort 3, a recovered donor had either two negative PCRs, clearance, or symptom resolution.

This clonotype was obtained from a man in his 60s who had recovered from COVID-19. Sequenced sample: PBMCs or T cells enriched from blood (not recorded which). V and J are TRBV3-1 (or the pseudogene TRBV3-2) and TRBJ2-1; 10 nucleotides align to TRBD2. Written as DNA, the CDR3 is TGTGCCAGCAGCCCCTTGAGCGGGGGGGCCAATGAGCAGTTCTTC. This codes for CASSPLSGGANEQFF.